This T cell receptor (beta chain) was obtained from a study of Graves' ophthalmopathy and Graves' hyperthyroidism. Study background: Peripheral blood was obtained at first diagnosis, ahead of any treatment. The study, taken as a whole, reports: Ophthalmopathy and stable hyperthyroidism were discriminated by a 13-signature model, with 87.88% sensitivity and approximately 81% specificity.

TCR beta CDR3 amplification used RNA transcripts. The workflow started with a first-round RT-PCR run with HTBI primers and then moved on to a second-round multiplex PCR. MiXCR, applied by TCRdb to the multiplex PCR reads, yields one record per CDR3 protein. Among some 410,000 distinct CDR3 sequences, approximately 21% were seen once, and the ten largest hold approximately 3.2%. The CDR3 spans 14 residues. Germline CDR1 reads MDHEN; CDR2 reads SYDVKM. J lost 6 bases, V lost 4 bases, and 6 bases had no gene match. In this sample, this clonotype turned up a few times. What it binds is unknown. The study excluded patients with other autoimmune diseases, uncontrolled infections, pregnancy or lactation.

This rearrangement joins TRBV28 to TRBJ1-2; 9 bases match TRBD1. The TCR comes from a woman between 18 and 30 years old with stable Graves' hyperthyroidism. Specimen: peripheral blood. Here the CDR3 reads CASSYRQGEHGYTF. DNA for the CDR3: TGTGCCAGCAGTTACCGACAGGGGGAGCATGGCTACACCTTC.